The 26 T cell receptor beta chains listed next were all sequenced from one sample in a study of beta chain features in type 1 diabetes (dated by TCRdb to the late 2010s). Results and caveats for the whole study, not just this receptor: A moderate but significant shortening of TCRB CDR3 length was observed in type 1 diabetes patients in all four CD4+ subsets.

For these receptors, no antigen is known. Library method: the immunoSEQ multiplex PCR assay. All of the isolated RNA was reverse transcribed with the High Capacity cDNA Reverse Transcription Kit, so expressed TCRB transcripts were sequenced. TCRdb stores this immuneACCESS table with in-frame sequences only. Part of the clones is absent; in the studies checked, under half of the shortfall reflects unresolved V genes, and no reason is known for the rest. The sample table contains 250,000 to 350,000 clones; only one count was recorded for around 16% of them. The top ten constitute around 0.015% of the sample. The sequenced sample consisted of naive CD4+ T cells from blood. The intended sense of this specimen's cell subset or site label: true naive CD4+ T cells. These receptor sequences come from a man aged 18 to 35 with type 1 diabetes.

This sequence joins TRBV27 and TRBJ2-1; TRBD2 agrees at 7 bases. V dropped 5 bases and J dropped 6; count of bases not matched to a gene: 13. Germline assignment: CDR1 MNHEY and CDR2 SMNVEV (reference sequence). This CDR3 has 16 amino acids. As DNA, the CDR3 is TGTGCCAGCAGTCCCCGCGCTAGCGGAACTACCAATGAGCAGTTCTTC. Translating it yields CASSPRASGTTNEQFF.

This clone appeared a few times. The V call is TRBV25-1, the J call TRBJ1-2; D uncertain. Trimming cost V 3 bases and J 8 bases, with 13 bases left between them. CDR1 MGHDK and CDR2 SYGVNS come from the germline V gene. This CDR3 comprises 13 residues. The CDR3 DNA reads TGTGCCAGCAGTGATACGAACAGACCCGGCTACACCTTC. It specifies CASSDTNRPGYTF.

The gene calls are TRBV2 and TRBJ1-2; TRBD1 might be the D (6 bases). The CDR3 has 15 amino acids. CDR1 and CDR2 (germline): SNHLY, FYNNEI. Trimming removed 0 bases at V and 8 bases at J, with 16 bases between. CDR3 region: CASSEAIQGRSGYTF. CDR3 coding DNA: TGTGCCAGCAGTGAAGCCATACAGGGTCGAAGCGGCTACACCTTC.

The chain carries TRBV30 and TRBJ2-1; 9 bases are a match to TRBD2. Looked up from germline, CDR1 is GTSNPN and CDR2 is SVGIG (reference sequence). The ends lost 3 bases at V and 2 bases at J; junction bases unmatched: 11. The CDR3 contains 17 residues. This CDR3 reads CAWRQPGLARPYNEQFF. As DNA, the CDR3 is TGTGCCTGGAGACAACCGGGACTAGCCCGACCCTACAATGAGCAGTTCTTC.

This clone was picked up a small number of times. J is TRBJ2-3 and V is TRBV9; TRBD1 is a possible D gene (5 bases). The CDR3 runs 13 residues. The V and J ends lost 3 bases and 2 bases respectively, with 7 bases between them. Per germline, CDR1 SGDLS and CDR2 YYNGEE. The CDR3 loop reads CASSADITDTQYF. CDR3 DNA sequence: TGTGCCAGCAGCGCGGACATCACAGATACGCAGTATTTT.

This clone was seen only a few times. The chain employs TRBV27 and TRBJ2-7; unclear D gene. The length of the CDR3 is 14 residues. Germline CDR1 is MNHEY and CDR2 is SMNVEV (reference sequence). The V end lost 4 bases, the J end lost 0 bases, and 10 bases lay between the germline ends. CDR3 nucleotide sequence: TGTGCCAGCAGTTCTAAGATGAGCTCCTACGAGCAGTACTTC. This sequence encodes CASSSKMSSYEQYF.

V gene TRBV5-1 combines with J gene TRBJ2-1, with 7 bases that match TRBD1. This CDR3 is built from 13 residues. Looked up from germline, CDR1 is SGHRS and CDR2 is YFSETQ. V lost 4 bases to trimming and J lost 8 bases; unmatched junction nucleotides: 6. The DNA for the CDR3 is TGCGCCAGCAGCAAGGGGGCGGCGGATGAGCAGTTCTTC. This translates into CASSKGAADEQFF.

This chain connects TRBV25-1 to TRBJ1-1, with 7 bases fitting TRBD1. CDR3 length: 14 residues. Losses at the gene ends were 4 bases for V and 11 bases for J; bases not matched to a gene: 13. CDR1 is MGHDK, CDR2 SYGVNS, per germline. The CDR3 nucleotides read TGTGCCAGCAGTGGGGGGACAGCCCGCGGGAAGGCTTTCTTT. This sequence encodes CASSGGTARGKAFF.

The chain is built from TRBV29-1 and TRBJ2-5; D not resolved. Germline V gives CDR1 SQVTM, CDR2 ANQGSEA. Trimming removed 1 base at V and 5 bases at J, with 14 bases between. The CDR3 covers 14 residues. CDR3 sequence (DNA): TGCAGCGTTGAAGCCCCGGAGCGTTGGGAGACCCAGTACTTC. This gives the protein CSVEAPERWETQYF.

This chain joins TRBV11-1 and TRBJ2-4, with 7 nucleotides matching TRBD2. CDR3 size: 14 residues. In germline, CDR1 is SGHAT, CDR2 FQDESV (reference sequence). After removal of 1 base from V and 5 bases from J, the junction contained 2 bases not matched to a gene. CDR3 coding DNA: TGTGCCAGCAGCTTAGGGCTAGCGGAAAACATTCAGTACTTC. Translated: CASSLGLAENIQYF.

This clone was seen a few times. The same CDR3 is also encoded by other DNA sequences in this sample. The genes are TRBV5-1 and TRBJ2-3; 10 bases line up with TRBD2. The V segment lost 4 bases and the J segment 6 bases; nucleotides outside the gene matches: 5. CDR1 and CDR2 (germline): SGHRS, YFSETQ. The CDR3 is 14 amino acids. CDR3 bases: TGCGCCAGCAGCCCCGGGACTAGCGCCGATACGCAGTATTTT. Translated: CASSPGTSADTQYF.

This clone was seen a few times. This chain joins TRBV5-1 and TRBJ2-5, with TRBD2 matching over 8 bases. This CDR3 is built from 14 residues. Germline V gene lookup returns CDR1 SGHRS and CDR2 YFSETQ. V gave up 0 bases and J gave up 3 bases; unmatched junction bases: 1. Here the CDR3 reads CASSLGSGKETQYF. CDR3 sequence (DNA): TGCGCCAGCAGCTTGGGTAGCGGGAAAGAGACCCAGTACTTC.

This clone was detected only a few times. The genes are TRBV20-1 and TRBJ2-7, with D unclear. CDR1 and CDR2 (germline): DFQATT, SNEGSKA (reference sequence). The ends were cut back, 4 bases at V and 4 bases at J, with 5 bases in the middle. This CDR3 has 10 residues. The CDR3 loop is CSATRYEQYF. In DNA form, the CDR3 reads TGCAGTGCTACTCGGTACGAGCAGTACTTC.

The gene calls are TRBV19 and TRBJ2-5; D is perhaps TRBD1 (6 bases). Trimming took off 5 bases at V and 4 bases at J, with 11 bases between the two ends. This CDR3 has 13 amino acids. Germline V gene data show CDR1 as LNHDA and CDR2 as SQIVND (reference sequence). The CDR3 loop reads CASSYRAGETQYF. DNA for the CDR3: TGTGCCAGTAGTTACAGGGCGGGAGAGACCCAGTACTTC.

V is TRBV28 and J is TRBJ1-1; the match to TRBD1 covers 11 bases. J lost 4 bases, V lost 5 bases, and 3 bases had no gene match. The CDR3 extends over 14 amino acids. CDR1 and CDR2 (germline): MDHEN, SYDVKM. CDR3 nucleotides: TGTGCCAGCAGTGGGGACAGGGGGAGCACTGAAGCTTTCTTT. The encoded protein is CASSGDRGSTEAFF.

The chain has TRBV7-9 and TRBJ1-1; a weak D match, TRBD1 (5 bases). Trimming cost V 5 bases and J 6 bases, with 13 bases left between them. CDR1 and CDR2 from the germline V gene are SEHNR and FQNEAQ (reference sequence). The CDR3 loop spans 13 amino acids. As DNA, the CDR3 is TGTGCCAGCAGCCCCCTGGGGGGTGCTGAAGCTTTCTTT. Residues: CASSPLGGAEAFF.

This clone was observed a few times. The genes are TRBV9 and TRBJ1-1; 9 bases align to TRBD1. The V segment lost 2 bases and the J segment 5 bases; nucleotides outside the gene matches: 4. This CDR3 has 14 amino acids. The germline V gene has CDR1 SGDLS and CDR2 YYNGEE. The chain's CDR3 is CASSVGDRETEAFF. In DNA form, the CDR3 reads TGTGCCAGCAGCGTTGGGGACAGGGAGACTGAAGCTTTCTTT.

This clone was found a few times. The chain combines TRBV7-9 with TRBJ1-5; D might be TRBD1 (5 bases). From germline, CDR1 is SEHNR and CDR2 FQNEAQ (reference sequence). Between the trimmed V and J ends, which lost 8 bases and 5 bases, there was a span of 10 bases. This CDR3 region has 12 residues. CDR3 nucleotide sequence: TGTGCCAGCGGCCTACAGGATCAGCCCCAGCATTTT. It yields the protein CASGLQDQPQHF.

Comment on this clone: The sample holds other DNA sequences that translate to the same CDR3. The V gene is TRBV18, the J gene TRBJ1-5; D remains ambiguous. The CDR3 runs to 13 residues. The V end lost 2 bases, the J end lost 5 bases, and 7 bases lay between the germline ends. Germline-derived CDR1 and CDR2 are KGHSH and LQKENI. CDR3 in DNA: TGTGCCAGCTCACCAGGGGAGGATCAGCCCCAGCATTTT. Its protein is CASSPGEDQPQHF.

This clone occurred a few times. The DNA of the CDR3 is TGTGCCAGCTCACCGCTAGCGGGGGGATACGAGCAGTACTTC. It translates to CASSPLAGGYEQYF. The rearrangement links TRBV18 to TRBJ2-7; 11 positions agree with TRBD2. Losses at the gene ends were 3 bases for V and 4 bases for J; bases not matched to a gene: 2. This CDR3 region has 14 residues. CDR1 and CDR2 (germline): KGHSH, LQKENI.

This clone turned up a few times. The rearrangement joins TRBV7-2 to TRBJ2-3; D gene unclear. This CDR3 has 12 amino acids. V lost 5 bases to trimming and J lost 4 bases, with 7 bases between them. Germline V gives CDR1 SGHTA, CDR2 FQGNSA. The CDR3 DNA is TGTGCCAGCAGCCGCGGCCCAGATACGCAGTATTTT. This sequence encodes CASSRGPDTQYF.

This clone was picked up a small number of times. The V gene is TRBV7-2, the J gene TRBJ2-7, with D perhaps TRBD2 (5 bases). Trimming took 5 bases from V and 0 from J, leaving 11 bases between them. CDR1 and CDR2 (germline): SGHTA, FQGNSA. The CDR3 has 14 residues. DNA for the CDR3: TGTGCCAGCAGCCCATCGGGGAGCTCCTACGAGCAGTACTTC. As protein: CASSPSGSSYEQYF. Filled out from reference TRBV7-2 and TRBJ2-7, the complete variable domain reads GAGVSQSPSNKVTEKGKDVELRCDPISGHTALYWYRQSLGQGLEFLIYFQGNSAPDKSGLPSDRFSAERTGGSVSTLTIQRTQQEDSAVYLCASSPSGSSYEQYFGPGTRLTVT.

The rearrangement joins TRBV27 to TRBJ1-1; 9 bases are shared with TRBD1. Trimming removed 5 bases from V and 4 bases from J; junction bases left unmatched: 11. Per germline, CDR1 MNHEY and CDR2 SMNVEV (reference sequence). CDR3 size: 16 residues. The CDR3 coding sequence is TGTGCCAGCAGTGCCGGGACAGGGCATGCGAGCACTGAAGCTTTCTTT. Amino acids: CASSAGTGHASTEAFF.

This clone was recorded a few times. This chain links TRBV5-1 with TRBJ2-5, with 10 nucleotides matching TRBD2. This CDR3 has 14 amino acids. The J segment lost 5 bases and the V segment lost 2 bases, leaving 3 bases of the junction unmatched. Germline V lookup: CDR1 SGHRS, CDR2 YFSETQ. CDR3 residues: CASSFGTSEETQYF. Here the CDR3 DNA reads TGCGCCAGCAGCTTTGGGACTAGCGAGGAGACCCAGTACTTC.

V and J are TRBV29-1 and TRBJ1-2, with D perhaps TRBD1 (6 bases). The CDR3 has 14 residues. The V end lost 6 bases, the J end lost 6 bases, and 20 bases lay between the germline ends. The germline V gene encodes CDR1 SQVTM and CDR2 ANQGSEA. The CDR3 sequence is CSVGGRTVSHGYTF. The CDR3 nucleotides read TGCAGCGTGGGGGGGCGGACAGTGTCACATGGCTACACCTTC.

This clone was found a few times. V usage is TRBV6-6 and J usage is TRBJ2-1; D is uncertain. This CDR3 region has 13 residues. V was cut by 4 bases and J by 5 bases, with 9 bases left in between. The germline CDR1 and CDR2 sequences are MNHNY and SVGAGI (reference sequence). Here the CDR3 DNA reads TGTGCCAGCAGTTTGTGGAGTAACAATGAGCAGTTCTTC. This codes for CASSLWSNNEQFF.